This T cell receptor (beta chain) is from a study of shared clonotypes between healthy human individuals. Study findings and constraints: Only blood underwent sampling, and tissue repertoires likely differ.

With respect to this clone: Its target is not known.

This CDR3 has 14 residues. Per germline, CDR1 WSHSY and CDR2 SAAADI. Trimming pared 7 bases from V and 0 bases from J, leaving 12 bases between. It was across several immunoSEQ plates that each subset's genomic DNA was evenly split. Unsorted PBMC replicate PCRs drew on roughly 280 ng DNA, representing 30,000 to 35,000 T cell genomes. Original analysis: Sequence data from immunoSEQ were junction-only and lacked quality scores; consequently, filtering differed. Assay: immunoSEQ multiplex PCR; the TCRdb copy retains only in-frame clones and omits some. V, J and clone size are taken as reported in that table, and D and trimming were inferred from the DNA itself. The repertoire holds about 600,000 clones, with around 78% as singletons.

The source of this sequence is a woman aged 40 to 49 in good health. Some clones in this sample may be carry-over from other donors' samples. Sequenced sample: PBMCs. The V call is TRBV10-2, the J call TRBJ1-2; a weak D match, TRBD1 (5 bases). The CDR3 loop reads CASTGTASNYGYTF. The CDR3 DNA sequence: TGCGCCAGCACGGGGACGGCCTCTAACTATGGCTACACCTTC.